A selection of T cell receptor beta chains follows, all from one sample in a study of long-term antiretroviral therapy in people with HIV. Sequencing used immunoSEQ multiplex PCR; TCRdb keeps in-frame clones, though not all of them. The table records tens of thousands of clones, roughly nine tenths of them present only once. The starting material was unsorted PBMCs, obtained 0.1 years before starting antiretroviral therapy. These receptor sequences come from a woman aged 50 to 60 with HIV. CDR3s include the opening cysteine and the closing phenylalanine or tryptophan. A D gene is named only where the DNA matches it firmly. Not all rows give a size; the values are once, few, many and, for expanded clones, a class.

V gene	J gene	D gene	clone size	CDR3 protein	CDR3 DNA
TRBV14	TRBJ1-2	TRBD1	once	CASSQIAGQGYGYTF	TGTGCCAGCAGCCAGATCGCCGGACAGGGATATGGCTACACCTTC
TRBV4-1	TRBJ1-5	.	.	CASSQDSRTNQPQHF	TGCGCCAGCAGCCAAGATAGTCGTACCAATCAGCCCCAGCATTTT
TRBV5-6	TRBJ2-3	.	few	CASSLATPERSTDTQYF	TGTGCCAGCAGCCTCGCCACCCCGGAAAGGTCCACAGATACGCAGTATTTT
TRBV6-5	TRBJ2-5	TRBD2	.	CASSRGLAGETQYF	TGTGCCAGCAGCCGGGGACTAGCCGGAGAGACCCAGTACTTC
TRBV10-3	TRBJ2-7	.	once	CAITQGGGAAYEQYF	TGTGCCATCACCCAGGGTGGGGGGGCAGCCTACGAGCAGTACTTC
TRBV6-1	TRBJ1-2	TRBD1	.	CASSEERRGHGYTF	TGTGCCAGCAGTGAAGAGCGCAGGGGGCATGGCTACACCTTC
TRBV6-5	TRBJ1-3	.	.	CASSRQVNSGNTIYF	TGTGCCAGCAGCCGACAGGTTAACTCTGGAAACACCATATATTTT
TRBV7-2	TRBJ1-1	.	.	CASSYPQLGNTEAFF	TGTGCCAGCAGCTACCCCCAACTGGGGAACACTGAAGCTTTCTTT
TRBV27	TRBJ1-2	.	.	CASSLLTEELRNYGYTF	TGTGCCAGCAGTTTATTAACAGAGGAACTGCGGAACTATGGCTACACCTTC
TRBV5-4	TRBJ1-1	.	few	CASSLAGYWNTEAFF	TGTGCCAGCAGCCTCGCGGGTTATTGGAACACTGAAGCTTTCTTT
TRBV5-4	TRBJ2-7	TRBD1	.	CASSSSQDRSTYEQYF	TGTGCCAGCAGCTCATCCCAGGACAGGTCCACCTACGAGCAGTACTTC
TRBV11-2	TRBJ2-3	TRBD2	.	CASSSTSGGDTQYF	TGTGCCAGCAGCTCGACTAGCGGGGGAGATACGCAGTATTTT
TRBV6-6	TRBJ2-3	TRBD2	.	CASTQVVGGGTDTQYF	TGTGCCAGCACCCAGGTGGTAGGCGGGGGTACAGATACGCAGTATTTT
TRBV30	TRBJ1-4	.	.	CAWKPTNEKLFF	TGTGCCTGGAAACCAACTAATGAAAAACTGTTTTTT
TRBV11-3	TRBJ2-1	.	.	CASSQEGYNEQFF	TGTGCCAGCAGCCAAGAGGGGTACAATGAGCAGTTCTTC
TRBV2	TRBJ2-3	TRBD2	.	CASRGTSGGAGDTQYF	TGTGCCAGCAGGGGGACTAGCGGGGGGGCTGGGGATACGCAGTATTTT
TRBV7-9	TRBJ2-7	.	.	CASSLANGPTEIFYEQYF	TGTGCCAGCAGCTTAGCGAACGGTCCGACAGAAATTTTCTACGAGCAGTACTTC
TRBV6-6	TRBJ1-4	.	.	CASSTTRGKLF	TGTGCCAGCAGCACCACCCGGGGCAAGCTTTTT
TRBV18	TRBJ1-4	.	.	CASSPQGKLFF	TGTGCCAGCTCACCACAGGGAAAACTGTTTTTT
TRBV12-5	TRBJ2-2	.	.	CASGLSGKNTGELFF	TGTGCTAGTGGTTTATCAGGGAAGAACACCGGGGAGCTGTTTTTT
TRBV27	TRBJ1-2	.	.	CASSRYDDYYGYTF	TGTGCCAGCAGTCGGTATGACGACTACTATGGCTACACCTTC
TRBV9	TRBJ2-2	.	.	CASSVAPNTGELFF	TGTGCCAGCAGCGTAGCCCCGAACACCGGGGAGCTGTTTTTT
TRBV5-1	TRBJ2-3	.	.	CASSSVGSTQYF	TGCGCCAGCAGCTCCGTGGGGAGTACGCAGTATTTT
TRBV6-1	TRBJ2-5	.	.	CASRAQETQYF	TGTGCCAGCAGGGCTCAAGAGACCCAGTACTTC
TRBV29-1	TRBJ2-7	.	.	CSVSRAREGEQYF	TGCAGCGTAAGCCGGGCCCGAGAAGGCGAGCAGTACTTC
TRBV19	TRBJ2-3	TRBD2	.	CASSILAGGTDTQYF	TGTGCCAGTAGTATACTAGCGGGGGGCACAGATACGCAGTATTTT